This TCR beta chain was observed in a study of shared clonotypes between healthy human individuals. Study-level points and caveats: Relative to memory subsets, naive subsets generally showed larger estimated richness. Clonotype sharing among donors likely depends on sequencing depth. It was the non-shared clonotypes that had lower generation probabilities than clonotypes shared by all four donors.

Trimming took 5 bases from V and 2 from J; bases not matched to a gene: 7. Germline loops: CDR1 LNHDA, CDR2 SQIVND (reference sequence). The length of the CDR3 is 15 residues. To note about this clone: Antigen specificity is unknown.

Naive-designated CD8 cells lacked CD45RO, were positively enriched for CCR7, and omitted terminally differentiated effector memory CD45RA+ cells. Method: immunoSEQ multiplex PCR; TCRdb's copy keeps in-frame clones and lacks some. The data hold 550,000 to 750,000 clones, with around 90% observed a single time. The chain has TRBV19 and TRBJ2-3, with TRBD2 matching 7 bases. This clonotype was sampled from a man aged 25-45 years in good health. Sequenced input: naive CD8+ T cells sorted from blood. The CDR3 region has the DNA TGTGCCAGTAGTCAGGAGGCGGGAGTCACAGATACGCAGTATTTT. Its translation is CASSQEAGVTDTQYF.